This T cell receptor beta chain was identified during a study of glioma-infiltrating T cells after dendritic cell vaccination (dated by TCRdb to 2016 to 2018). Study-wide context: Of the approximately 15 glioblastoma patients in the cohort, all drawn from Phase I and II dendritic cell vaccination trials, 9 were newly diagnosed and 6 had recurrent disease. Autologous tumor lysate-pulsed dendritic cell vaccination was administered to the patients between 2003 and 2012. The vaccine consisted of monocyte-derived dendritic cells cultured less than 9 days with IL-4 and GM-CSF, then pulsed overnight with autologous tumor lysate. Each patient was given three intradermal dendritic cell vaccine injections, spaced two weeks apart, in the arm below the axilla. In glioblastoma patients vaccinated with dendritic cells, deep sequencing of TCR beta CDR3 regions served to measure the amount of tumor-infiltrating lymphocytes and to compare repertoires between tumor and blood. Survival after dendritic cell vaccination was correlated with TCR sequencing metrics, including TIL content and tumor-blood repertoire overlap.

Study-wide conclusions, independent of this receptor: The three-group TCR overlap response model was described as speculative and requiring prospective validation. No direct relationship between TCR clonality and survival was found, suggesting that a diverse polyclonal response may matter. The cohort was small and heterogeneous, only a few patients had full blood and tumor sets, and even fewer had initial-recurrent tumor pairs. Longer time to progression and overall survival after dendritic cell vaccination were predicted by higher estimated pretreatment TIL content.

Reading the label with the study, this specimen's time point is: after dendritic cell vaccination, including at tumor progression/relapse. To be selected, patients needed enough residual fresh-frozen tumor tissue and more than two years of available survival data. Molecular status otherwise varied across the glioblastoma patients, but none of them carried an isocitrate dehydrogenase mutation. PBMC were collected before vaccination, two weeks after the third vaccination, and at tumor progression if progression occurred. The Qiagen DNeasy Blood extraction Kit was used for extraction of genomic DNA. TCRB CDR3 regions were amplified from about 2 ug genomic DNA, or all available DNA if less, using the immunoSEQ assay. The multiplex PCR relied on 60 forward primers for TCR V beta segments and 13 reverse primers for J beta segments. To estimate reads per starting template, synthetic control templates were spiked into each sample at limiting dilution. Reads of 87 bp were generated by sequencing on the Illumina HiSeq System. The original methods were these. To remove PCR and sequencing errors, closely related sequences were merged with a nearest neighbor algorithm. TCR overlap was defined as the percentage of unique tumor TCR beta sequences that were also present in the same patient's peripheral blood. The table was pulled from immuneACCESS by TCRdb, which kept in-frame rearrangements only. Such tables lose some clones; where checked, under half of the loss comes from unresolved V genes, and the rest has no known cause. That table furnishes V, J and clone size, whereas the DNA furnished D and trimming. Here the sample has approximately 93,000 clones; roughly 85% occur a single time. Around 8.5% of the sample is held by the ten biggest clonotypes.

In the case of this clone: Its antigen is still unknown. No much larger clonotype is one base removed from it; base qualities were not supplied.

The germline V gene encodes CDR1 MDHEN and CDR2 SYDVKM. The CDR3 holds 19 amino acids from the cysteine to the phenylalanine. CDR3 DNA is the only sequence kept; it has 57 bases, read in frame from the first base. The junction shows trimming of 2 bases on V and 0 bases on J, and the gene matches do not reach 11 bases of it. The V gene is TRBV28 and the J gene is TRBJ2-2; TRBD2 lines up with 8 middle nucleotides. The receptor was isolated from a human donor with glioblastoma. The input for sequencing was blood, taken after dendritic cell vaccination. Here is the DNA: TGTGCCAGCAGTTTAGCGGGGGGCCGTTTTGATGCGAACACCGGGGAGCTGTTTTTT. Its product reads: CASSLAGGRFDANTGELFF.